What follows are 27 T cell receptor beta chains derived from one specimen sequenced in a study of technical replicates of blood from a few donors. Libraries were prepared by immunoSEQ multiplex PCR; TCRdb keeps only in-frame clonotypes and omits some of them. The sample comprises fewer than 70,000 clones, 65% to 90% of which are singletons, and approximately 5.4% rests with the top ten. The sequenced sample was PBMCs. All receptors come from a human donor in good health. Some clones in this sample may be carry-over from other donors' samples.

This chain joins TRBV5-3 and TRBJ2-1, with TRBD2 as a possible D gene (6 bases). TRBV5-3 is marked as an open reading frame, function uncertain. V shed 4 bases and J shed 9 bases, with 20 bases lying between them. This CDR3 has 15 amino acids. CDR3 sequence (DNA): TGTGCCAGAAGCGCCGGGACTCGCAACGGGTCTGAGCAGTTCTTC. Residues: CARSAGTRNGSEQFF.

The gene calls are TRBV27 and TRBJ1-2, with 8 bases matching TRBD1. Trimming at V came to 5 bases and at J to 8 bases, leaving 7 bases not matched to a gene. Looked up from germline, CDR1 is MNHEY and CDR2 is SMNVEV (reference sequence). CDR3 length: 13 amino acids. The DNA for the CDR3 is TGTGCCAGCAGTCCAAGACAGGGGCTAGGCTACACCTTC. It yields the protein CASSPRQGLGYTF.

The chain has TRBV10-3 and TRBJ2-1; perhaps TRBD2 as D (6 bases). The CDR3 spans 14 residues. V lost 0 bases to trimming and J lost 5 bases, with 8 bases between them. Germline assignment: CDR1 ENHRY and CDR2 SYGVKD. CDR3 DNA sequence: TGTGCCATCAGTGAGTCTGGGGGGAACAATGAGCAGTTCTTC. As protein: CAISESGGNNEQFF.

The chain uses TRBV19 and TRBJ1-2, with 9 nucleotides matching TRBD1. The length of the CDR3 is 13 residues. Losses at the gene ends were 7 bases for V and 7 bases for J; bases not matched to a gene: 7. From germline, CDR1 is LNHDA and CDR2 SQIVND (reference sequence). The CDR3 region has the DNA TGTGCCAGTATAGGACAGGGGTCGGCTGGCTACACCTTC. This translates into CASIGQGSAGYTF.

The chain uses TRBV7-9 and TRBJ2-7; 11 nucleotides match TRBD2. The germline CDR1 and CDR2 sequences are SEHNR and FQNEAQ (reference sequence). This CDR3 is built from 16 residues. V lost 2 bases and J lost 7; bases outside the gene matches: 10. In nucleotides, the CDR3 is TGTGCCAGCAGCTTATCCGGGACTAGCGGTCTTGGGGAGCAGTACTTC. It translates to CASSLSGTSGLGEQYF.

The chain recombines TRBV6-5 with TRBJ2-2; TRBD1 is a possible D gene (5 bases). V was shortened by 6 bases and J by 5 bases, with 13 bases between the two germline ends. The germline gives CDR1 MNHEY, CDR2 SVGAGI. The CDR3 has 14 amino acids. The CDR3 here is CASRHRGLTGELFF. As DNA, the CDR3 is TGTGCCAGCAGACATAGGGGATTGACCGGGGAGCTGTTTTTT.

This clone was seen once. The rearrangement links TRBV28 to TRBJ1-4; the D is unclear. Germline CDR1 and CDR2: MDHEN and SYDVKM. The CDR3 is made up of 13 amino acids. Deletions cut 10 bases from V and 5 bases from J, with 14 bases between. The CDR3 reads CATSESGNEKLFF. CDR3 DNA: TGTGCCACCTCTGAGTCGGGAAATGAAAAACTGTTTTTT.

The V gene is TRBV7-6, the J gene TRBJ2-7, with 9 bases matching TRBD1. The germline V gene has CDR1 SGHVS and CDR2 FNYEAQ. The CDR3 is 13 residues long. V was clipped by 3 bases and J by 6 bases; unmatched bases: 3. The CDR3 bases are TGTGCCAGCAGCTTGGGACAGGGTGCCGAGCAGTACTTC. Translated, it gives CASSLGQGAEQYF.

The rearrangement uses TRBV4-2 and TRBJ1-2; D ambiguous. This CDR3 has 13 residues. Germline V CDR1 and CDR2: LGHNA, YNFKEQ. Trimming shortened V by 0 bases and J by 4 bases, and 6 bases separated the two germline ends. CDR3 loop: CASSQESGYGYTF. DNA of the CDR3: TGTGCCAGCAGCCAAGAGTCGGGCTATGGCTACACCTTC.

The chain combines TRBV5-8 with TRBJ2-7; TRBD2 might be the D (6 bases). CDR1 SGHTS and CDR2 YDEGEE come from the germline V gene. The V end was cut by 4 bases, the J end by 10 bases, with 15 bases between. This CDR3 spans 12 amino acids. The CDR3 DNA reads TGTGCCAGCAGCATAGGGACTGCTCCCCAGTACTTC. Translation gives CASSIGTAPQYF.

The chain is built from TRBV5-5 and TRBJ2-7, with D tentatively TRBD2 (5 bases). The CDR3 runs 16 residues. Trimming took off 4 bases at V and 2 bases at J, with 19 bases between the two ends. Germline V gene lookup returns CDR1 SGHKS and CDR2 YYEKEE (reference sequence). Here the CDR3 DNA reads TGTGCCAGCAGCCCGGCTGGAGGAAGGGTACCCTACGAGCAGTACTTC. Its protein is CASSPAGGRVPYEQYF.

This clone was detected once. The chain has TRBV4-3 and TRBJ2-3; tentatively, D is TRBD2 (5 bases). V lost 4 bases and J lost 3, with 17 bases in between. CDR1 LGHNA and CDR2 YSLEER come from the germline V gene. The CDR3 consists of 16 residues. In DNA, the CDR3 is TGCGCCAGCAGCCGAGGCTGGCGAGCGGAGACAGATACGCAGTATTTT. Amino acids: CASSRGWRAETDTQYF.

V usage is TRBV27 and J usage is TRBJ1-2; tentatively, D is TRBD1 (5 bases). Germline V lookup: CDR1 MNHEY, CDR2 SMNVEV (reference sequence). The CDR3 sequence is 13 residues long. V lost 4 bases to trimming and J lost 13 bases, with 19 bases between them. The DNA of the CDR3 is TGTGCCAGCAGTTCAGGGCCCAAGTTGCCCCTCACCTTC. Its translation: CASSSGPKLPLTF.

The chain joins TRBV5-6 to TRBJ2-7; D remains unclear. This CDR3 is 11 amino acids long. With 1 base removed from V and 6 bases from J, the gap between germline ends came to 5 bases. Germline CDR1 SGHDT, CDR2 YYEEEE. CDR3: CASSLSLEQYF. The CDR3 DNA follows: TGTGCCAGCAGCTTGTCCCTCGAGCAGTACTTC.

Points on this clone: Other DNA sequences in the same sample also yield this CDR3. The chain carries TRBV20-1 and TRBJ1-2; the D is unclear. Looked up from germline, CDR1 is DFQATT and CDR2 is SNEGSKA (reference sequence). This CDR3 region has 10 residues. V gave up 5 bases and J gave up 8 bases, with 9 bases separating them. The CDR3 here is CSARRGGYTF. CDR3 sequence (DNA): TGCAGTGCTCGCCGAGGGGGCTACACCTTC.

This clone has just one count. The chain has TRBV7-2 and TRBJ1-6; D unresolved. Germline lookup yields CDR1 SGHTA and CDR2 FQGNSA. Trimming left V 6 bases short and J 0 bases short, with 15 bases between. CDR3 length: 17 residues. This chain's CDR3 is CASRPDGESSYNSPLHF. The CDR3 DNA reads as TGTGCCAGCAGACCGGACGGGGAAAGCTCCTATAATTCACCCCTCCACTTT.

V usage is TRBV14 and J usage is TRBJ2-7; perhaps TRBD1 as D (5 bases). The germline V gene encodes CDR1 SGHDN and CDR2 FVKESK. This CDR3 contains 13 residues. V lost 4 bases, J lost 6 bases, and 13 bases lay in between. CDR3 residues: CASSLSIQGEQYF. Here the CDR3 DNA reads TGTGCCAGCAGCCTATCTATTCAGGGCGAGCAGTACTTC.

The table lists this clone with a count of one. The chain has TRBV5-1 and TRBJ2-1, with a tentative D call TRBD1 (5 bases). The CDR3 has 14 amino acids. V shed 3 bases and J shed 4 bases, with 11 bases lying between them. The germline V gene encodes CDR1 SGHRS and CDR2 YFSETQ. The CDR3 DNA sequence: TGCGCCAGCAGCTCGCAGGGTCTATACAATGAGCAGTTCTTC. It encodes CASSSQGLYNEQFF.

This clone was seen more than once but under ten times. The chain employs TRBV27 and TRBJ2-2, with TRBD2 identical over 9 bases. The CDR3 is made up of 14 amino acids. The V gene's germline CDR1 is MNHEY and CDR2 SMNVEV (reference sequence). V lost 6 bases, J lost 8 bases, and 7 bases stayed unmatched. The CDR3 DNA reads TGTGCCAGCAGGGGGGGGACTAGCTGGGGGGAGCTGTTTTTT. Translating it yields CASRGGTSWGELFF.

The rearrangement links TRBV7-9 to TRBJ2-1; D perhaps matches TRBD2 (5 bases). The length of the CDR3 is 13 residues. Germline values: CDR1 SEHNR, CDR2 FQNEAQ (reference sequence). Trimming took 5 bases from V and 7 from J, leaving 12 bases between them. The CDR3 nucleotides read TGTGCCAGCAGCATTGGACTCAATAATGAGCAGTTCTTC. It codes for CASSIGLNNEQFF.

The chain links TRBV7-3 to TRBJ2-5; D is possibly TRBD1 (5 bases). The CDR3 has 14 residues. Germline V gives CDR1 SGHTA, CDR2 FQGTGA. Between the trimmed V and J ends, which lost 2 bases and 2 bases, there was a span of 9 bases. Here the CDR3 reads CASSLWGGQETQYF. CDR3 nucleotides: TGTGCCAGCAGCTTATGGGGCGGACAAGAGACCCAGTACTTC.

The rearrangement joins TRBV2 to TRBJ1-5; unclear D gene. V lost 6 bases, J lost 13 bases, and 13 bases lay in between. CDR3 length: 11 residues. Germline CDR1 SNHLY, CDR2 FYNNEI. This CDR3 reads CASRAGTQQHF. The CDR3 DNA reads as TGTGCCAGCAGGGCGGGCACCCAACAGCATTTT.

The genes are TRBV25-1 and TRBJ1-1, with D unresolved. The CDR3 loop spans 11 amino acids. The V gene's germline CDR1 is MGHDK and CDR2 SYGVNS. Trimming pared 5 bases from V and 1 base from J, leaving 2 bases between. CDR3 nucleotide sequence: TGTGCCAGCAGTCAGAACACTGAAGCTTTCTTT. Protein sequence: CASSQNTEAFF.

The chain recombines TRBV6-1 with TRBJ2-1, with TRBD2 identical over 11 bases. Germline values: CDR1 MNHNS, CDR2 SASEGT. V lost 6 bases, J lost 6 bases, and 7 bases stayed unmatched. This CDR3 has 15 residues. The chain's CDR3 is CASSTGTSGTNEQFF. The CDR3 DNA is TGTGCCAGCAGCACCGGGACTAGCGGAACCAATGAGCAGTTCTTC.

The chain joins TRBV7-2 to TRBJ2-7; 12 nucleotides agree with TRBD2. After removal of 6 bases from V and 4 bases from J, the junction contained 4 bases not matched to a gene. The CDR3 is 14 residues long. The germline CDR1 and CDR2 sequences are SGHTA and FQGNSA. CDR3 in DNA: TGTGCCAGCAGTCGGACTAGCGGGACTTACGAGCAGTACTTC. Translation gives CASSRTSGTYEQYF.

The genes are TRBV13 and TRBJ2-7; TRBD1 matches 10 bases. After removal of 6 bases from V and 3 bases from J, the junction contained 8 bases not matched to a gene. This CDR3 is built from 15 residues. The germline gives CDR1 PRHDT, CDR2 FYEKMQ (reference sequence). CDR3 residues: CASSTAGQGNYEQYF. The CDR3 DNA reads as TGTGCCAGCAGTACCGCGGGACAGGGGAACTACGAGCAGTACTTC.

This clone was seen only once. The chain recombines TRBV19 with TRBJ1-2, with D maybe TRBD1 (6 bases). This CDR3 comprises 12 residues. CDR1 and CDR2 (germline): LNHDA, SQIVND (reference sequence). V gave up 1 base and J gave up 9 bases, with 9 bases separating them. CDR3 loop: CASSIVQGRYTF. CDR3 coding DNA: TGTGCCAGTAGTATAGTACAGGGCCGCTACACCTTC.